Listed below are T cell receptor beta chains from one sample, sequenced in a study of T cell changes during pregnancy in multiple sclerosis. Libraries were prepared by immunoSEQ multiplex PCR; TCRdb keeps only in-frame clonotypes and omits some of them. The sample includes some 70,000 clones, 92% seen only once; the top ten take roughly 1.3%. The sequences come from peripheral blood, collected in the second trimester of pregnancy. These receptor sequences come from a female donor in good health, enrolled as a control in a pregnancy study. Both conserved end residues are part of each CDR3. D genes are given only for firm matches. Clone size, where shown, is once, few, many, or a class for clones that have expanded.

clone size	V gene	D gene	J gene	CDR3 protein	CDR3 DNA
.	TRBV10-3	.	TRBJ2-7	CAISTGYEQYF	TGTGCCATCAGTACAGGCTACGAGCAGTACTTC
.	TRBV2	.	TRBJ1-5	CASRTGAGESNQPQHF	TGTGCCAGCAGGACCGGGGCAGGGGAGAGCAATCAGCCCCAGCATTTT
.	TRBV27	.	TRBJ2-7	CASSQAGPTYEQYF	TGTGCCAGCAGCCAGGCTGGCCCAACCTACGAGCAGTACTTC
.	TRBV27	.	TRBJ2-1	CASSPVARATSNEQFF	TGTGCCAGCAGTCCGGTAGCGAGAGCAACCTCGAATGAGCAGTTCTTC
once	TRBV29-1	TRBD1	TRBJ2-7	CSVGDRVAYEQYF	TGCAGCGTTGGAGACAGGGTGGCCTACGAGCAGTACTTC
.	TRBV6-1	.	TRBJ1-1	CASSEAGPKAEAFF	TGTGCCAGCAGTGAAGCGGGCCCGAAGGCTGAAGCTTTCTTT
.	TRBV28	.	TRBJ2-1	CASSLLLKGHFDNEQFF	TGTGCCAGCAGTTTATTACTGAAGGGGCACTTCGACAATGAGCAGTTCTTC
.	TRBV30	.	TRBJ2-1	CAWSPSDEQFF	TGTGCCTGGAGTCCTTCCGATGAGCAGTTCTTC
.	TRBV18	TRBD2	TRBJ2-3	CASSPPLAGFTDTQYF	TGTGCCAGCTCACCACCGCTAGCGGGATTCACAGATACGCAGTATTTT
once	TRBV13	TRBD1	TRBJ2-3	CASRQGSSTDTQYF	TGTGCCAGCCGACAGGGGAGCAGCACAGATACGCAGTATTTT
.	TRBV6-1	.	TRBJ1-1	CASSDLGRWWAFF	TGTGCCAGCAGTGATTTAGGGAGGTGGTGGGCTTTCTTT
few	TRBV28	.	TRBJ1-1	CASSRQAEAFF	TGTGCCAGCAGCCGACAGGCGGAAGCTTTCTTT
.	TRBV10-3	.	TRBJ2-3	CAISQGQLSTDTQYF	TGTGCCATCAGTCAGGGCCAGCTAAGCACAGATACGCAGTATTTT
.	TRBV27	.	TRBJ2-1	CASSGVYNEQFF	TGTGCCAGCAGTGGAGTTTACAATGAGCAGTTCTTC
.	TRBV4-1	.	TRBJ2-7	CASSPGVGEGYEQYF	TGCGCCAGCAGCCCAGGGGTAGGGGAAGGGTACGAGCAGTACTTC
once	TRBV19	.	TRBJ2-7	CASSIGGDEQYF	TGTGCCAGTAGTATTGGAGGGGACGAGCAGTACTTC
once	TRBV5-4	.	TRBJ2-1	CASSLFGTPYNEQFF	TGTGCCAGCAGCTTGTTCGGGACTCCCTACAATGAGCAGTTCTTC
.	TRBV5-4	.	TRBJ1-4	CASSRGGHATNEKLFF	TGTGCCAGCAGCCGGGGGGGACATGCAACTAATGAAAAACTGTTTTTT
.	TRBV4-3	.	TRBJ2-5	CASSQGLRETQYF	TGCGCCAGCAGCCAAGGACTTCGAGAGACCCAGTACTTC
few	TRBV28	.	TRBJ1-1	CASTNYTEAFF	TGTGCCAGCACCAATTACACTGAAGCTTTCTTT